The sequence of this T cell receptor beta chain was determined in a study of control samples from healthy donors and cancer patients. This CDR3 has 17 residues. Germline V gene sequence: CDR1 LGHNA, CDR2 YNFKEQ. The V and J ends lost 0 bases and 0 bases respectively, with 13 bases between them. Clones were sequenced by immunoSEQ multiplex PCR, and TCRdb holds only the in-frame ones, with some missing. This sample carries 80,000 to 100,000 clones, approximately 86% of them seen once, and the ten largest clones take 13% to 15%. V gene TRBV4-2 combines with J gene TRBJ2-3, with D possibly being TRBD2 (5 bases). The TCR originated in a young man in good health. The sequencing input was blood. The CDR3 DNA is TGTGCCAGCAGCCAAGAGCGCTCTGGGAGAAGCACAGATACGCAGTATTTT. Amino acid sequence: CASSQERSGRSTDTQYF.